This TCR beta chain was recovered during a study of shared clonotypes between healthy human individuals. Each sorted subset replicate got 200 ng genomic DNA, around 29,000 genomes. Sequenced by immunoSEQ multiplex PCR; TCRdb stores in-frame clones only, minus some. The sample includes millions of clones, roughly nine tenths seen only once; the top ten take about 0.13%. With 5 bases removed from V and 4 bases from J, the gap between germline ends came to 15 bases. The CDR3 spans 15 residues. Per the germline V gene, CDR1 is MNHNY and CDR2 is SVGAGI (reference sequence). The J gene is TRBJ1-3, the V gene TRBV6-6; TRBD1 is a possible D gene (5 bases). The sequenced material came from naive CD4+ T cells sorted from blood. As for subset: CD45RA+ positively selected. This sequence originates from a man aged 18 to 30 in good health. For the CDR3, the DNA is TGTGCCAGCAGTCCCACGGGGCAGTACGGAAACACCATATATTTT. Its protein product is CASSPTGQYGNTIYF.